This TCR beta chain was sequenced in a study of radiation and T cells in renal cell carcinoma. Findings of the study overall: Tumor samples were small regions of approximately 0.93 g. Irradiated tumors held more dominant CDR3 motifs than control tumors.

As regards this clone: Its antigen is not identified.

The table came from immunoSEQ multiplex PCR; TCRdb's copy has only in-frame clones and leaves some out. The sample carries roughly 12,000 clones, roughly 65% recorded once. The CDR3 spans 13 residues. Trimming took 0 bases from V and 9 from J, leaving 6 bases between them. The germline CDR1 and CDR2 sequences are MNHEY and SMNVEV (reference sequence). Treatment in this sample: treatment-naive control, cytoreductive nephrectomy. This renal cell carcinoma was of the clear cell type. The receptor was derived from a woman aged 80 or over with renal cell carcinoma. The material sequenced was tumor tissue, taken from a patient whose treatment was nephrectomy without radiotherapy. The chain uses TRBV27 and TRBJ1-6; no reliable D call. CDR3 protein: CASSLSRASPLHF. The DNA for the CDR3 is TGTGCCAGCAGTTTATCGAGAGCTTCACCCCTCCACTTT.